This entry lists 29 T cell receptor beta chains sequenced from one sample in a study of read filtering for tumor transcriptome and immune sequencing. Molecular barcoded adaptors covering alpha/delta and beta/gamma chains were used on roughly 400 ng RNA. A single record per CDR3 protein comes from TCRdb applying MiXCR to the reads. The sample lists 93,000 or so distinct CDR3 sequences; roughly 21% were seen once. The sequenced sample was a population of CD138-negative cells sorted from bone marrow. The source of these receptors is a donor older than 35 with multiple myeloma.

This clonotype was seen a handful of times. The chain recombines TRBV18 with TRBJ2-1; 7 bases map to TRBD2. Germline CDR1 and CDR2: KGHSH and LQKENI. V lost 2 bases, J lost 6 bases, and 4 bases stayed unmatched. This CDR3 is 14 amino acids long. The CDR3 protein is CASSPGTISNEQFF. The CDR3 DNA reads TGTGCCAGCTCACCAGGGACTATCAGCAATGAGCAGTTCTTC. Using reference TRBV18 and TRBJ2-1 for the parts outside the CDR3, the full variable domain is NAGVMQNPRHLVRRRGQEARLRCSPMKGHSHVYWYRQLPEEGLKFMVYLQKENIIDESGMPKERFSAEFPKEGPSILRIQQVVRGDSAAYFCASSPGTISNEQFFGPGTRLTVL.

Comment on this clonotype: This may be a read error: a much more frequent sequence differs by one nucleotide. This rearrangement joins TRBV5-1 to TRBJ2-7; 7 bases match TRBD1. J was trimmed by 9 bases and V by 4 bases; bases with no gene match: 7. CDR1 and CDR2 (germline): SGHRS, YFSETQ. This CDR3 is built from 12 residues. The chain's CDR3 is CASSPTGDGQYF. The CDR3 bases are TGCGCCAGCAGCCCCACAGGGGACGGGCAGTACTTC.

The V call is TRBV12-3 or TRBV12-4, the J call TRBJ1-3; D remains ambiguous. V was cut by 3 bases and J by 0 bases, with 9 bases left in between. The CDR3 contains 15 residues. The CDR3 sequence is CASSFGGNSGNTIYF. The CDR3 bases are TGTGCCAGCAGTTTTGGCGGCAACTCTGGAAACACCATATATTTT.

This clonotype appeared a few times. A read error may produce the germline difference seen at one junction end. V usage is TRBV7-2 and J usage is TRBJ2-7; no firm D call. This CDR3 contains 12 residues. From germline, CDR1 is SGHTA and CDR2 FQGNSA. CDR3 loop: CASSSSFYGQYF. DNA of the CDR3: TGTGCCAGCAGCAGCAGCTTCTACGGGCAGTACTTC.

This clonotype has only a few counts. The missing conserved phenylalanine or tryptophan at the end of this CDR3 makes a read error likely. V gene TRBV6-2 or TRBV6-3 combines with J gene TRBJ2-3; D remains ambiguous. The CDR3 has 12 amino acids. V lost 2 bases and J 5 bases, leaving 5 bases between the germline ends. Germline-derived CDR1 and CDR2 are MNHEY and SVGEGT. The CDR3 DNA reads as TGTGCCAGCAGTTACATCGGAGATACGCAGTATCTT. As protein: CASSYIGDTQYL.

This clonotype was observed at least ten times. V usage is TRBV29-1 and J usage is TRBJ2-3; 9 bases are a match to TRBD2. Per the germline V gene, CDR1 is SQVTM and CDR2 is ANQGSEA. The V and J ends lost 2 bases and 5 bases, in that order; junction bases with no gene match: 5. CDR3 length equals 14 residues. This chain's CDR3 is CSVELAGLGDTQYF. Here the CDR3 DNA reads TGCAGCGTTGAACTAGCGGGGTTGGGAGATACGCAGTATTTT.

This clonotype was found many times. The V and J genes are TRBV5-6 and TRBJ2-5, with D unresolved. This CDR3 has 14 residues. Germline V gene data show CDR1 as SGHDT and CDR2 as YYEEEE. V shed 7 bases and J shed 2 bases, with 15 bases lying between them. CDR3 sequence (DNA): TGTGCCAGCCTTTTATGGGGTAGTCAAGAGACCCAGTACTTC. This codes for CASLLWGSQETQYF.

Concerning this clonotype itself: With a much larger clone just one base away, this may be a read error. The chain links TRBV7-8 to TRBJ2-3; 10 nucleotides line up with TRBD1. Germline V CDR1 and CDR2: SGHVS, FQNEAQ. The CDR3 extends over 17 amino acids. The junction had 12 bases not matched to a gene; V was cut back by 5 bases and J by 4 bases. DNA for the CDR3: TGTGCCAGCAGCCGCCCCGGGACAGGGGCCCTGGCAGATACGCAGTATTTT. It is translated as CASSRPGTGALADTQYF.

This clonotype was counted only a few times. The J gene is TRBJ1-1, the V gene TRBV9; D is ambiguous. The V and J ends lost 4 bases and 4 bases respectively, with 17 bases between them. Germline V gene data show CDR1 as SGDLS and CDR2 as YYNGEE. The CDR3 consists of 15 residues. The CDR3 loop is CASSPRTVLGTEAFF. As DNA, the CDR3 is TGTGCCAGCAGCCCTCGGACCGTTCTGGGCACTGAAGCTTTCTTT.

In the case of this clonotype: This sequence may be a read error, since a much larger clone differs from it by one base. V and J are TRBV24-1 and TRBJ2-3; D tentatively fits TRBD1 or TRBD2 (5 bases each). Germline-derived CDR1 and CDR2 are KGHDR and SFDVKD. V lost 4 bases, J lost 7 bases, and 20 bases lay in between. The CDR3 covers 16 residues. CDR3 DNA sequence: TGTGCCACCAGTGACCCCGGGACGGTGGGCAGAAATACGCAGTATTTT. Its translation is CATSDPGTVGRNTQYF.

The chain employs TRBV24-1 and TRBJ2-5; 9 bases line up with TRBD1. V shed 5 bases and J 3 bases; nucleotides not matched to a gene: 9. CDR1 is KGHDR and CDR2 is SFDVKD in the germline V gene. The CDR3 loop spans 16 amino acids. This chain's CDR3 is CATSVPQGAFKETQYF. In nucleotides, the CDR3 is TGTGCCACCAGTGTCCCACAGGGGGCATTCAAAGAGACCCAGTACTTC.

Comment on this clonotype: This may be a read error, as it is one base from a much larger clone. This chain connects TRBV11-2 to TRBJ2-3; the D gene is possibly TRBD1 (6 bases). The CDR3 runs to 13 residues. CDR1 and CDR2 from the germline V gene are SGHAT and FQNNGV. CDR3 protein: CAGSSQGYDTQYF. In nucleotides, the CDR3 is TGTGCCGGCAGCTCCCAGGGGTACGATACGCAGTATTTT. Full variable domain (remainder filled in from reference TRBV11-2 and TRBJ2-3): EAGVAQSPRYKIIEKRQSVAFWCNPISGHATLYWYQQILGQGPKLLIQFQNNGVVDDSQLPKDRFSAERLKGVDSTLKIQPAKLEDSAVYLCAGSSQGYDTQYFGPGTRLTVL.

As concerns this clonotype: This may arise from a read error, as a much more abundant clone is one base away. The chain couples TRBV29-1 to TRBJ2-7, with 10 bases fitting TRBD1. CDR1 and CDR2 (germline): SQVTM, ANQGSEA. CDR3 length equals 12 residues. CDR3 loop: CTISGTGDEQYF. Here the CDR3 DNA reads TGCACCATAAGCGGGACAGGGGATGAGCAGTACTTC.

This clonotype showed up many times. The genes are TRBV11-2 and TRBJ2-7, with 8 bases fitting TRBD1. The ends lost 4 bases at V and 8 bases at J; junction bases unmatched: 4. CDR3 size: 12 residues. Germline V gene lookup returns CDR1 SGHAT and CDR2 FQNNGV. DNA of the CDR3: TGTGCCAGCAGCTCTCGACAGGGGAAGCAGTACTTC. Its translation: CASSSRQGKQYF. Combining the CDR3 with reference TRBV11-2 and TRBJ2-7 gives the whole variable domain EAGVAQSPRYKIIEKRQSVAFWCNPISGHATLYWYQQILGQGPKLLIQFQNNGVVDDSQLPKDRFSAERLKGVDSTLKIQPAKLEDSAVYLCASSSRQGKQYFGPGTRLTVT.

Turning to this clonotype: A much larger clone is a single base away; this may be a read error. Because the CDR3 is missing its conserved closing phenylalanine or tryptophan, this is likely a read error. The gene calls are TRBV7-8 and TRBJ1-1; 7 bases agree with TRBD1. The CDR3 is made up of 13 amino acids. The V and J ends lost 5 bases and 7 bases, in that order; junction bases with no gene match: 7. The germline CDR1 and CDR2 sequences are SGHVS and FQNEAQ. In DNA, the CDR3 is TGTGCCAGCAGCGTAGACAGGGCCTTTGAAGCTTTCCTT. Its translation: CASSVDRAFEAFL.

This clonotype came up many times. This chain links TRBV7-2 with TRBJ2-2, with TRBD2 matching 12 bases. This CDR3 region has 16 residues. V was pared by 2 bases and J by 6 bases, with 4 bases of the junction left unmatched. Per the germline V gene, CDR1 is SGHTA and CDR2 is FQGNSA. The CDR3 here is CASSLKPSGGAGELFF. CDR3 sequence (DNA): TGTGCCAGCAGCTTAAAGCCTAGCGGGGGGGCCGGGGAGCTGTTTTTT.

At least ten counts were recorded for this clonotype. The chain has TRBV20-1 and TRBJ2-5, with unresolved D. CDR3 length: 12 residues. V lost 4 bases and J 5 bases, leaving 11 bases between the germline ends. Germline CDR1 is DFQATT and CDR2 is SNEGSKA (reference sequence). The CDR3 protein is CSAIVGGETQYF. CDR3 bases: TGCAGTGCTATCGTGGGTGGTGAGACCCAGTACTTC.

Only a few counts were recorded for this clonotype. The gene calls are TRBV3-1 and TRBJ1-4; the D is unclear. The V and J ends lost 2 bases and 4 bases respectively, with 8 bases between them. The CDR3 covers 14 residues. Germline CDR1 LGHDT, CDR2 YNNKEL (reference sequence). CDR3 loop: CASSQRRSNEKLFF. The CDR3 DNA sequence: TGTGCCAGCAGCCAACGCAGGAGTAATGAAAAACTGTTTTTT.

This clonotype was picked up many times. CDR3 DNA sequence: TGTGCCAGCAGCTTAGATTCACTTGGATCCTACGAGCAGTACTTC. Encoded protein: CASSLDSLGSYEQYF. This chain joins TRBV7-2 and TRBJ2-7; D is uncertain. CDR1 is SGHTA, CDR2 FQGNSA, per germline. This CDR3 spans 15 amino acids. The V end lost 1 base, the J end lost 1 base, and 11 bases lay between the germline ends.

This clonotype was recorded at least ten times. The chain carries TRBV12-3 or TRBV12-4 and TRBJ2-7, with TRBD1 matching over 9 bases. The trim removed 6 bases at V and 4 bases at J, leaving 7 bases unmatched. The CDR3 totals 14 residues. The CDR3 nucleotides read TGTGCCAGCAGCTCCGGGACAGGGATTTACGAGCAGTACTTC. It translates to CASSSGTGIYEQYF.

V and J are TRBV29-1 and TRBJ2-3, with D maybe TRBD1 (5 bases). The CDR3 extends over 16 amino acids. Germline CDR1 SQVTM, CDR2 ANQGSEA. Trimming cost V 1 base and J 2 bases, with 16 bases left between them. The CDR3, as DNA: TGCAGCGTTGAAGTGGTGGAAGAGACAGACACAGATACGCAGTATTTT. It specifies CSVEVVEETDTDTQYF.

The chain joins TRBV7-9 to TRBJ2-1; no firm D call. The germline gives CDR1 SEHNR, CDR2 FQNEAQ (reference sequence). This CDR3 is 12 amino acids long. Trimming removed 5 bases at V and 2 bases at J, with 4 bases between. Here the CDR3 reads CASSSTYNEQFF. DNA for the CDR3: TGTGCCAGCAGCAGCACCTACAATGAGCAGTTCTTC.

This clonotype was recorded at least ten times. The chain employs TRBV7-9 and TRBJ1-1; tentative D call: TRBD1 (6 bases). V was trimmed by 5 bases and J by 7 bases, leaving 14 bases between them. CDR1 and CDR2 (germline): SEHNR, FQNEAQ (reference sequence). This CDR3 contains 13 residues. CDR3 DNA: TGTGCCAGCAGCATAACAGGGCGGAGTGAAGCTTTCTTT. Protein sequence: CASSITGRSEAFF.

This clonotype was counted at least ten times. The chain couples TRBV2 to TRBJ1-1; 7 nucleotides line up with TRBD1. The trim removed 4 bases at V and 10 bases at J, leaving 6 bases unmatched. The CDR3 covers 12 residues. CDR1 SNHLY and CDR2 FYNNEI come from the germline V gene. The CDR3 spells CASSGLTGRAFF. For the CDR3, the DNA is TGTGCCAGCAGTGGTCTGACAGGGCGAGCTTTCTTT.

In this sample, this clonotype turned up many times. The chain carries TRBV24-1 and TRBJ1-5, with TRBD1 matching over 8 bases. Trimming at V came to 9 bases and at J to 6 bases, leaving 9 bases not matched to a gene. Germline V gives CDR1 KGHDR, CDR2 SFDVKD. This CDR3 has 14 amino acids. Written as DNA, the CDR3 is TGTGCCACCGCCGATGGACAGGGTACTCAGCCCCAGCATTTT. It translates to CATADGQGTQPQHF.

This clonotype was seen a few times. The V call is TRBV5-4, the J call TRBJ2-2; tentatively, D is TRBD1 or TRBD2 (5 bases each). Germline values: CDR1 SGHNT, CDR2 YYREEE (reference sequence). Trimming pared 4 bases from V and 8 bases from J, leaving 15 bases between. CDR3 size: 14 residues. The CDR3 DNA reads TGTGCCAGCAGCCGGGGCCCTGGGGCGGGGGAGCTGTTTTTT. The encoded protein is CASSRGPGAGELFF. Using reference TRBV5-4 and TRBJ2-2 for the parts outside the CDR3, the full variable domain is ETGVTQSPTHLIKTRGQQVTLRCSSQSGHNTVSWYQQALGQGPQFIFQYYREEENGRGNFPPRFSGLQFPNYSSELNVNALELDDSALYLCASSRGPGAGELFFGEGSRLTVL.

This clonotype was recorded at least ten times. The rearrangement joins TRBV28 to TRBJ1-4, with 11 bases matching TRBD1. V shed 8 bases, J shed 6 bases, and the junction held 5 bases outside the gene matches. The CDR3 loop spans 14 amino acids. CDR1 is MDHEN and CDR2 is SYDVKM in the germline V gene. The CDR3 reads CASGRTGGYEKLFF. Written as DNA, the CDR3 is TGTGCCAGCGGAAGGACAGGGGGCTATGAAAAACTGTTTTTT.

With respect to this clonotype: This may arise from a read error, as a much more abundant clone is one base away. The conserved phenylalanine or tryptophan is not found at the CDR3 terminus, so this likely reflects a read error. This rearrangement joins TRBV28 to TRBJ1-6, with D possibly matching TRBD1 (6 bases). Trimming took off 6 bases at V and 10 bases at J, with 16 bases between the two ends. Germline V lookup: CDR1 MDHEN, CDR2 SYDVKM. This CDR3 contains 14 residues. Here the CDR3 reads CASRRDMVQSPLHI. CDR3 DNA sequence: TGTGCCAGCAGGCGGGACATGGTCCAATCACCCCTCCACATT.

This clonotype was counted ten times or more. The genes are TRBV7-8 and TRBJ2-1, with D unresolved. Trimming cost V 5 bases and J 2 bases, with 10 bases left between them. CDR1 and CDR2 (germline): SGHVS, FQNEAQ. CDR3 length: 14 residues. CDR3 protein: CASSPTGPYNEQFF. CDR3 bases: TGTGCCAGCAGCCCTACGGGCCCCTACAATGAGCAGTTCTTC.